Listed here is a single TCR beta chain. The antigen is unknown. Use of 60 Vbeta and 13 Jbeta primers characterized the PCR. Sequenced by immunoSEQ multiplex PCR; TCRdb stores in-frame clones only, minus some. Here the sample spans approximately 150,000 clones, roughly 64% being singletons. The ends were cut back, 4 bases at V and 7 bases at J, with 13 bases in the middle. The V gene's germline CDR1 is MNHEY and CDR2 SVGAGI. The CDR3 is made up of 13 amino acids. This record belongs to a study of cytomegalovirus exposure and HLA in healthy donors. Overall study findings and caveats: As was reported, the HLA-A and HLA-B alleles of most subjects were accurately predicted from TCR beta sequences.

The specimen was PBMCs. The TCR comes from a woman younger than 45 in good health and CMV-seropositive. V and J are TRBV6-5 and TRBJ2-5, with a tentative D call TRBD1 (7 bases). CDR3 region: CASSSQGRRTQYF. For the CDR3, the DNA is TGTGCCAGCAGTTCACAGGGGAGGAGGACCCAGTACTTC.